Listed below are T cell receptor beta chains from one sample, sequenced in a study of T cells in Graves' hyperthyroidism and ophthalmopathy. TCRdb called the multiplex PCR reads again in MiXCR, with one record for every CDR3 protein. Among about 570,000 distinct CDR3 sequences listed, around 46% were seen once. The sequenced material came from peripheral blood or thyroid tissue (not recorded which). These receptors originate from an adult woman with Graves' disease, either hyperthyroidism or ophthalmopathy (not recorded which). The conserved cysteine and the conserved F or W are not part of the CDR3 here. Each record gives: V gene, CDR3 length, J gene, CDR3 protein.

V gene: TRBV20-1
CDR3 length: 14
J gene: TRBJ1-5
CDR3 protein: SARDFQGRGNQPQH

V gene: TRBV28
CDR3 length: 15
J gene: TRBJ2-5
CDR3 protein: ASSPPWGTSGQETQY

V gene: TRBV10-3
CDR3 length: 13
J gene: TRBJ2-3
CDR3 protein: AISESDSTTDTQY

V gene: TRBV9
CDR3 length: 11
J gene: TRBJ2-7
CDR3 protein: ASRLGHRYEQY

V gene: TRBV4-1
CDR3 length: 13
J gene: TRBJ2-7
CDR3 protein: ASSQGKGSTYEQY

V gene: TRBV2
CDR3 length: 14
J gene: TRBJ1-1
CDR3 protein: ASSYTGTVLNTEAF

V gene: TRBV6-5
CDR3 length: 13
J gene: TRBJ2-2
CDR3 protein: ASSYSGRSPGELF

V gene: TRBV5-1
CDR3 length: 10
J gene: TRBJ2-7
CDR3 protein: ASSSEGYEQY

V gene: TRBV5-6
CDR3 length: 12
J gene: TRBJ2-7
CDR3 protein: ASRRRTGPYEQY

V gene: TRBV25-1
CDR3 length: 14
J gene: TRBJ2-7
CDR3 protein: ASSSLLAGGPYEQY

V gene: TRBV5-1
CDR3 length: 13
J gene: TRBJ1-4
CDR3 protein: ASSLDGTTNEKLF

V gene: TRBV12-3/TRBV12-4
CDR3 length: 11
J gene: TRBJ1-2
CDR3 protein: ASSRSAGLGYT

V gene: TRBV11-2
CDR3 length: 18
J gene: TRBJ1-6
CDR3 protein: ASSLADRIVISSYNSPLH

V gene: TRBV30
CDR3 length: 11
J gene: TRBJ1-5
CDR3 protein: ASQTGLHQPQH

V gene: TRBV4-3
CDR3 length: 13
J gene: TRBJ1-3
CDR3 protein: ASRGQGEGGNTIY

V gene: TRBV5-1
CDR3 length: 15
J gene: TRBJ1-2
CDR3 protein: ASSLGGQLPLNYGYT

V gene: TRBV7-3
CDR3 length: 14
J gene: TRBJ2-6
CDR3 protein: ASSPDRGTGANVLT

V gene: TRBV12-3/TRBV12-4
CDR3 length: 14
J gene: TRBJ2-2
CDR3 protein: ASSEVTGMGTGELF

V gene: TRBV25-1
CDR3 length: 12
J gene: TRBJ1-1
CDR3 protein: ASRATVPNTEAF

V gene: TRBV18
CDR3 length: 12
J gene: TRBJ2-6
CDR3 protein: ASLGLTGANVLT

V gene: TRBV7-9
CDR3 length: 14
J gene: TRBJ1-1
CDR3 protein: ASSLVWDNMNTEAF

V gene: TRBV6-2/TRBV6-3
CDR3 length: 12
J gene: TRBJ1-3
CDR3 protein: ASRRQDSGNTIY